The 18 T cell receptor beta chains presented below share a single source sample, sequenced in a study of T cell responses to AZD1222 COVID-19 vaccine. Measured with immunoSEQ multiplex PCR; TCRdb has only the in-frame clones, and not every one. The repertoire includes approximately 70,000 clones, around nine tenths of them detected once, and about 24% sits in the top ten. The sequences come from peripheral blood, collected on day 0 of AZD1222 vaccination. The receptors stem from an adult in good health.

The gene calls are TRBV7-9 and TRBJ1-2, with 9 bases matching TRBD1. With 4 bases clipped from V and 6 bases from J, the junction kept 3 bases outside the gene matches. This CDR3 contains 13 residues. Per germline, CDR1 SEHNR and CDR2 FQNEAQ (reference sequence). Here the CDR3 reads CASSSGQGHGYTF. CDR3 sequence (DNA): TGTGCCAGCAGCTCGGGACAGGGCCATGGCTACACCTTC.

The chain employs TRBV9 and TRBJ2-7; a possible D gene is TRBD1 (6 bases). The V end was cut by 0 bases, the J end by 3 bases, with 13 bases between. The CDR3 has 15 amino acids. Germline CDR1 reads SGDLS; CDR2 reads YYNGEE. Written as DNA, the CDR3 is TGTGCCAGCAGCGTAGCTGTGGACAGAGACTACGAGCAGTACTTC. This encodes CASSVAVDRDYEQYF.

The chain uses TRBV7-9 and TRBJ1-6; D not certain. Germline lookup yields CDR1 SEHNR and CDR2 FQNEAQ (reference sequence). There are 12 residues in the CDR3. V gave up 2 bases and J gave up 8 bases, with 4 bases separating them. The CDR3 reads CASSLQDSPLHF. The DNA of the CDR3 is TGTGCCAGCAGCTTACAGGATTCACCCCTCCACTTT.

J is TRBJ1-2 and V is TRBV5-5; 8 bases align to TRBD1. V was pared by 7 bases and J by 4 bases, with 12 bases of the junction left unmatched. CDR1 and CDR2 (germline): SGHKS, YYEKEE (reference sequence). The CDR3 runs 15 residues. CDR3 residues: CASGPTGQGGYGYTF. The CDR3 coding sequence is TGTGCCAGCGGCCCTACCGGACAGGGCGGCTATGGCTACACCTTC.

The chain joins TRBV11-3 to TRBJ1-5; D unresolved. CDR1 SGHNT and CDR2 YENEEA come from the germline V gene. V lost 10 bases to trimming and J lost 2 bases, with 15 bases between them. The CDR3 sequence is 14 residues long. In nucleotides, the CDR3 is TGTGCCACTCATGGGGAGGATGGCAATCAGCCCCAGCATTTT. This codes for CATHGEDGNQPQHF. Full variable domain (outside the CDR3, taken from reference TRBV11-3 and TRBJ1-5): EAGVVQSPRYKIIEKKQPVAFWCNPISGHNTLYWYLQNLGQGPELLIRYENEEAVDDSQLPKDRFSAERLKGVDSTLKIQPAELGDSAVYLCATHGEDGNQPQHFGDGTRLSIL.

The J gene is TRBJ1-1, the V gene TRBV29-1; the D is unclear. Trimming stripped 4 bases from V and 2 bases from J, with 11 bases between. This CDR3 has 13 amino acids. Germline V gives CDR1 SQVTM, CDR2 ANQGSEA. Here the CDR3 DNA reads TGCAGCGTTGCTGCCGAGCGAAACACTGAAGCTTTCTTT. Amino acid sequence: CSVAAERNTEAFF.

The rearrangement links TRBV30 to TRBJ1-5, with D possibly TRBD1 on 5 matching bases. The CDR3 has 13 residues. The V end lost 0 bases, the J end lost 6 bases, and 9 bases lay between the germline ends. The germline gives CDR1 GTSNPN, CDR2 SVGIG (reference sequence). As DNA, the CDR3 is TGTGCCTGGAGTGTATTAGGGACTCAGCCCCAGCATTTT. Protein product: CAWSVLGTQPQHF.

The chain uses TRBV11-2 and TRBJ1-2; maybe TRBD1 (5 bases). The ends were cut back, 1 base at V and 4 bases at J, with 7 bases in the middle. Germline-derived CDR1 and CDR2 are SGHAT and FQNNGV. The CDR3 spans 13 residues. Here the CDR3 DNA reads TGTGCCAGCAGCTTAGGACAGATCTATGGCTACACCTTC. Protein product: CASSLGQIYGYTF.

This chain uses TRBV19 with TRBJ1-2; 7 bases are shared with TRBD1. In germline, CDR1 is LNHDA, CDR2 SQIVND (reference sequence). The CDR3 runs 14 residues. V dropped 6 bases and J dropped 3; count of bases not matched to a gene: 7. CDR3 coding DNA: TGTGCCAGTAGACACCCTCAGGGGGACTATGGCTACACCTTC. The encoded protein is CASRHPQGDYGYTF.

The chain carries TRBV27 and TRBJ1-5; no definite D call. Germline assignment: CDR1 MNHEY and CDR2 SMNVEV (reference sequence). V lost 4 bases and J 5 bases, leaving 9 bases between the germline ends. This CDR3 is 13 amino acids long. The CDR3 bases are TGTGCCAGCAGTTCAGGAATTTATCAGCCCCAGCATTTT. Its translation is CASSSGIYQPQHF.

This chain joins TRBV7-8 and TRBJ2-3; TRBD1 matches at 7 bases. The CDR3 has 15 residues. Germline V CDR1 and CDR2: SGHVS, FQNEAQ. V trimming: 6 bases; J trimming: 4 bases; junction bases outside the gene matches: 10. CDR3 DNA sequence: TGTGCCAGCAGACCCATTGAGGGGGCTGCAGATACGCAGTATTTT. Its translation: CASRPIEGAADTQYF.

V is TRBV30 and J is TRBJ2-1; 7 positions match TRBD2. V was pared by 3 bases and J by 9 bases, with 8 bases of the junction left unmatched. The CDR3 extends over 13 amino acids. Germline CDR1 GTSNPN, CDR2 SVGIG (reference sequence). CDR3 region: CAWSPRGVGEQFF. For the CDR3, the DNA is TGTGCCTGGAGCCCTCGGGGGGTAGGTGAGCAGTTCTTC.

Only a few counts were recorded for this clone. The V and J genes are TRBV15 and TRBJ1-3; perhaps TRBD1 as D (6 bases). Deletions cut 3 bases from V and 4 bases from J, with 7 bases between. The CDR3 length is 13 residues. The V gene's germline CDR1 is LNHNV and CDR2 YYDKDF (reference sequence). The CDR3 bases are TGTGCCACCAGCAGGGACAGCGGAAACACCATATATTTT. It codes for CATSRDSGNTIYF. Drawing the rest from reference TRBV15 and TRBJ1-3, the complete variable domain is DAMVIQNPRYQVTQFGKPVTLSCSQTLNHNVMYWYQQKSSQAPKLLFHYYDKDFNNEADTPDNFQSRRPNTSFCFLDIRSPGLGDTAMYLCATSRDSGNTIYFGEGSWLTVV.

This rearrangement joins TRBV7-9 to TRBJ1-1; no definite D call. Trimming removed 6 bases at V and 5 bases at J, with 10 bases between. This CDR3 is built from 12 residues. The V gene's germline CDR1 is SEHNR and CDR2 FQNEAQ (reference sequence). CDR3 nucleotide sequence: TGTGCCAGCAGTTTAATCCGGACTGAAGCTTTCTTT. Encoded protein: CASSLIRTEAFF.

This clone was recorded once. The CDR3: CASSQGPAGNTGELFF. CDR3 in DNA: TGCGCCAGCAGCCAAGGCCCAGCGGGAAACACCGGGGAGCTGTTTTTT. The chain carries TRBV4-1 and TRBJ2-2, with TRBD2 matching over 7 bases. The V gene end was trimmed by 1 base and the J gene end by 2 bases; junction bases not matched to a gene: 4. Germline assignment: CDR1 MGHRA and CDR2 YSYEKL. This CDR3 is built from 16 residues.

This clone was seen more than once but under ten times. The chain employs TRBV5-1 and TRBJ1-2; D perhaps matches TRBD1 (5 bases). Looked up from germline, CDR1 is SGHRS and CDR2 is YFSETQ. This CDR3 is 14 amino acids long. The ends were cut back, 2 bases at V and 4 bases at J, with 12 bases in the middle. The CDR3 DNA is TGCGCCAGCAGCTTAAGGGGATTAACCTATGGCTACACCTTC. Translation gives CASSLRGLTYGYTF.

The genes are TRBV3-1 (or the pseudogene TRBV3-2) and TRBJ1-2; 9 nucleotides agree with TRBD1. CDR3 length equals 14 residues. The germline V gene has CDR1 LGHDT and CDR2 YNNKEL (reference sequence). Unmatched junction bases numbered 1, after V lost 3 bases and J lost 2 bases. The CDR3 coding sequence is TGTGCCAGCAGCCATGGACAGGGGAACTATGGCTACACCTTC. Its protein is CASSHGQGNYGYTF.

The V and J genes are TRBV27 and TRBJ1-1, with 7 nucleotides matching TRBD1. V gave up 6 bases and J gave up 0 bases; unmatched junction bases: 10. Germline V gene data show CDR1 as MNHEY and CDR2 as SMNVEV (reference sequence). The CDR3 loop spans 16 amino acids. CDR3 in DNA: TGTGCCAGCAGCCCCAACAGGGGTGCCATGAACACTGAAGCTTTCTTT. This codes for CASSPNRGAMNTEAFF.